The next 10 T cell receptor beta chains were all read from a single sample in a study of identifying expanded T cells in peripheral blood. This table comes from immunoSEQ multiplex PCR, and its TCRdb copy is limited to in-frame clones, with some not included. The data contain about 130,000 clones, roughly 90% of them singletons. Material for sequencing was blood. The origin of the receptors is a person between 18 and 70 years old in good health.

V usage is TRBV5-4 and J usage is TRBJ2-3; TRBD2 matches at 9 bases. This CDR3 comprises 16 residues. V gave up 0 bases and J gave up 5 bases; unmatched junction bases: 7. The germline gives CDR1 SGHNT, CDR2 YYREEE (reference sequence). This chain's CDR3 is CASSLGASGGIDTQYF. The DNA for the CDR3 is TGTGCCAGCAGCTTGGGGGCCAGCGGGGGGATAGATACGCAGTATTTT.

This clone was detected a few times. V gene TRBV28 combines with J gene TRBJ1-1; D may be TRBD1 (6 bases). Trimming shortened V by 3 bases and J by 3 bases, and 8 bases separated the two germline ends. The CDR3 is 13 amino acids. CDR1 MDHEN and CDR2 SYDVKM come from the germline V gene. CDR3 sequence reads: CASSFPGDTEAFF. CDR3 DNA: TGTGCCAGCAGTTTCCCAGGGGACACTGAAGCTTTCTTT. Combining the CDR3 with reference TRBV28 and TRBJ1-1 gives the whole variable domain DVKVTQSSRYLVKRTGEKVFLECVQDMDHENMFWYRQDPGLGLRLIYFSYDVKMKEKGDIPEGYSVSREKKERFSLILESASTNQTSMYLCASSFPGDTEAFFGQGTRLTVV.

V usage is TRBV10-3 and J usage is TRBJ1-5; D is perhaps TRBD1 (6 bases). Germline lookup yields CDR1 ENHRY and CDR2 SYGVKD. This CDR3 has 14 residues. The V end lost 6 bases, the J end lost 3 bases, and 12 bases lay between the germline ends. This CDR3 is CAISDRPFNQPQHF. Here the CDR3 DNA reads TGTGCCATCAGCGACAGGCCCTTCAATCAGCCCCAGCATTTT.

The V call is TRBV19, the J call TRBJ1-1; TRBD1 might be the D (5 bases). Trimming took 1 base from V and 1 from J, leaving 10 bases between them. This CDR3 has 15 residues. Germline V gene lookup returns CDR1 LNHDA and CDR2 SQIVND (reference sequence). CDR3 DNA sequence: TGTGCCAGTAGTATAGCGCCGGGGGGGAACACTGAAGCTTTCTTT. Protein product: CASSIAPGGNTEAFF.

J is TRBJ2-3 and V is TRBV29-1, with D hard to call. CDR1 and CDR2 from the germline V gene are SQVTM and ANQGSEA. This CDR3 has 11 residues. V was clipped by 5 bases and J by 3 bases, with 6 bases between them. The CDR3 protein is CSVRSTDTQYF. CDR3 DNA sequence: TGCAGCGTTAGGTCGACAGATACGCAGTATTTT.

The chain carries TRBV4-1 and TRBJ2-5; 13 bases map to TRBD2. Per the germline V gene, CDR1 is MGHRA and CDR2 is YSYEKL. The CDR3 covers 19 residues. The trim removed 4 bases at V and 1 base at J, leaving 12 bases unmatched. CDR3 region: CASSRTTSGGPRIQETQYF. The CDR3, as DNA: TGCGCCAGCAGCCGGACGACTAGCGGGGGGCCCCGAATCCAAGAGACCCAGTACTTC.

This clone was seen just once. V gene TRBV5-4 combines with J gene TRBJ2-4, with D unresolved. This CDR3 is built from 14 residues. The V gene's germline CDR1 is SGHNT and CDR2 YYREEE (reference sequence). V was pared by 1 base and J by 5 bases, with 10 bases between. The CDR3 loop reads CASSLRRNENIQYF. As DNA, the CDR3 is TGTGCCAGCAGCTTGAGACGGAACGAAAACATTCAGTACTTC.

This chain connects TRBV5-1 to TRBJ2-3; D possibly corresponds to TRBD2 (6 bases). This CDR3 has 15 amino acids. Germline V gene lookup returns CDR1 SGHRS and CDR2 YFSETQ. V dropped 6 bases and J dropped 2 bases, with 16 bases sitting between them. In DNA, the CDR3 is TGCGCCAGCAACCGGGACTCCGGACTCACAGATACGCAGTATTTT. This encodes CASNRDSGLTDTQYF.

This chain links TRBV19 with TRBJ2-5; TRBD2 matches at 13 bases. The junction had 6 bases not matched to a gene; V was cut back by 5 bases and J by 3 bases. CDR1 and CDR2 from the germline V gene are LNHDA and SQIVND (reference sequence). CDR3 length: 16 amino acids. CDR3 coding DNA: TGTGCCAGTAGTCCGGCCGGGACTAGCGGGGAAGAGACCCAGTACTTC. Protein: CASSPAGTSGEETQYF. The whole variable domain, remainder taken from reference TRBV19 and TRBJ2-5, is DGGITQSPKYLFRKEGQNVTLSCEQNLNHDAMYWYRQDPGQGLRLIYYSQIVNDFQKGDIAEGYSVSREKKESFPLTVTSAQKNPTAFYLCASSPAGTSGEETQYFGPGTRLLVL.

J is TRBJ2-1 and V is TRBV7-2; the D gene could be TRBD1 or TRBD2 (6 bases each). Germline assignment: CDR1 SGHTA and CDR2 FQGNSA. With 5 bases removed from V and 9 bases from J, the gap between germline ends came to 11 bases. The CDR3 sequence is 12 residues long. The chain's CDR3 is CASSRLGGEQFF. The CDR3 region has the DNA TGTGCCAGCAGCCGACTAGGGGGTGAGCAGTTCTTC.